A single T cell receptor beta chain is shown here with its context. No antigen is known for it. The data originate from a study of T cell responses to AZD1222 COVID-19 vaccine. General study findings and limits: Clonal diversity may have been underestimated in mostly white British donors. The peak T cell response came first, and repertoires were sampled only after it.

Germline trimming cut 4 bases from V and 2 bases from J; bases unmatched to any gene: 2. Germline V gives CDR1 MGHDK, CDR2 SYGVNS. The CDR3 is 14 residues long. The data were produced by immunoSEQ multiplex PCR, yet TCRdb's version contains in-frame clones alone and is incomplete. The table lists about 130,000 clones, roughly 88% of them singletons. The clonotype comes from an adult in good health. V and J are TRBV25-1 and TRBJ2-7; TRBD1 agrees at 10 bases. Material: peripheral blood, obtained on day 0 of AZD1222 vaccination. The CDR3 DNA reads TGTGCCAGCAGTGTGGGACAGGGGACCTACGAGCAGTACTTC. This sequence encodes CASSVGQGTYEQYF.